The 14 T cell receptor beta chains reported below all come from one sample, sequenced in a study of T cells after yellow fever vaccination. TCRdb redid the calling of the 5' RACE reads with MiXCR, one entry per CDR3 protein. This sample has some 290,000 distinct CDR3 sequences, with about 10% found just once. This specimen consisted of CD4+ T cells sorted from PBMCs, obtained 45 days after the yellow fever booster vaccination. The source of these receptors is a young man who received the YFV17D yellow fever vaccine.

This sequence joins TRBV9 and TRBJ2-1; possible D gene TRBD2, 6 bases. The CDR3 runs 14 residues. V was pared by 0 bases and J by 9 bases, with 13 bases between. Germline V gene lookup returns CDR1 SGDLS and CDR2 YYNGEE. The DNA of the CDR3 is TGTGCCAGCAGCGTAGGTGGGGGGTTAAGTGAGCAGTTCTTC. Its protein product is CASSVGGGLSEQFF.

This clonotype was detected only a few times. Here the CDR3 reads CASSPRSTTSGGIDTQYF. CDR3 coding DNA: TGTGCCAGCTCACCACGCTCGACGACTAGCGGGGGGATCGATACGCAGTATTTT. The chain couples TRBV18 to TRBJ2-3, with 13 bases matching TRBD2. After removal of 1 base from V and 6 bases from J, the junction contained 10 bases not matched to a gene. Germline V gene sequence: CDR1 KGHSH, CDR2 LQKENI. The CDR3 has 18 residues.

The chain recombines TRBV28 with TRBJ2-3; 7 bases align to TRBD2. Germline-derived CDR1 and CDR2 are MDHEN and SYDVKM. V lost 7 bases and J lost 2; bases outside the gene matches: 18. This CDR3 is built from 18 residues. CDR3 bases: TGTGCCAGCATCGCGGGACCAGCGGGGTACCGGTCCACAGATACGCAGTATTTT. It codes for CASIAGPAGYRSTDTQYF.

The chain links TRBV20-1 to TRBJ2-3; a weak D match, TRBD2 (6 bases). V lost 6 bases and J 4 bases, leaving 20 bases between the germline ends. The CDR3 is 15 amino acids. Germline V gene sequence: CDR1 DFQATT, CDR2 SNEGSKA (reference sequence). The CDR3 DNA reads as TGCAGTGCCCTGGGGGACTCCGAGAGCCCAGATACGCAGTATTTT. As protein: CSALGDSESPDTQYF.

This clonotype was recorded a few times. V is TRBV3-1 and J is TRBJ1-5; no firm D call. The germline V and J ends were trimmed by 6 bases and 3 bases, with 9 bases remaining between them. The CDR3 runs to 13 residues. CDR1 LGHDT and CDR2 YNNKEL come from the germline V gene (reference sequence). The CDR3 nucleotides are TGTGCCAGCAGTTCCATGATCAATCAGCCCCAGCATTTT. Its protein is CASSSMINQPQHF.

This clonotype has only a few counts. J is TRBJ1-6 and V is TRBV7-2, with 7 bases fitting TRBD1. This CDR3 has 15 residues. V lost 4 bases to trimming and J lost 10 bases; unmatched junction nucleotides: 10. Germline V lookup: CDR1 SGHTA, CDR2 FQGNSA. CDR3 in amino acids: CASSSREGAQSPLHF. The CDR3 DNA reads TGTGCCAGCAGCTCCCGGGAGGGGGCTCAGTCACCCCTCCACTTT.

This clonotype appeared a single time. V is TRBV9 and J is TRBJ1-2; D call uncertain. Deletions cut 4 bases from V and 8 bases from J, with 12 bases between. The germline CDR1 and CDR2 sequences are SGDLS and YYNGEE. The CDR3 covers 12 residues. CDR3 loop: CASSPRTGGYTF. CDR3 bases: TGTGCCAGCAGCCCACGGACGGGAGGCTACACCTTC.

This clonotype appeared a few times. The rearrangement links TRBV5-1 to TRBJ2-6; D might be TRBD1 (5 bases). The germline CDR1 and CDR2 sequences are SGHRS and YFSETQ. The CDR3 length is 16 residues. V was shortened by 4 bases and J by 1 base, with 12 bases between the two germline ends. CDR3 amino acids: CASSKRQFSGANVLTF. CDR3 bases: TGCGCCAGCAGCAAAAGACAGTTTTCTGGGGCCAACGTCCTGACTTTC. The variable domain in full, with the rest retrieved from reference TRBV5-1 and TRBJ2-6, is KAGVTQTPRYLIKTRGQQVTLSCSPISGHRSVSWYQQTPGQGLQFLFEYFSETQRNKGNFPGRFSGRQFSNSRSEMNVSTLELGDSALYLCASSKRQFSGANVLTFGAGSRLTVL.

This clonotype was picked up a small number of times. V is TRBV3-2 and J is TRBJ1-2; TRBD1, the D gene given by the table, was not confirmed from the DNA. TRBV3-2 is given as a pseudogene. The CDR3 runs to 16 residues. The CDR3 coding sequence is TGTGCCAGCAGCCAAGACGCTTCAGGTCCCAGCTATGGCTACACCTTC. Its protein is CASSQDASGPSYGYTF.

This clonotype was observed a handful of times. The chain recombines TRBV11-2 with TRBJ1-1; D perhaps matches TRBD1 (5 bases). The CDR3 is 11 residues long. Trimming removed 5 bases from V and 11 bases from J, with 12 bases in between. CDR1 is SGHAT and CDR2 is FQNNGV in the germline V gene. The DNA for the CDR3 is TGTGCCAGCAGCCCAGGGAGGTTTGCTTTCTTT. Protein product: CASSPGRFAFF.

The table lists this clonotype with a few counts. The chain recombines TRBV3-1 with TRBJ2-3; possible D gene TRBD1, 5 bases. V was clipped by 3 bases and J by 5 bases, with 12 bases between them. Germline loops: CDR1 LGHDT, CDR2 YNNKEL (reference sequence). This CDR3 is 14 amino acids long. In nucleotides, the CDR3 is TGTGCCAGCAGCCACGTCGATAGGGGAGATACGCAGTATTTT. This sequence encodes CASSHVDRGDTQYF.

This clonotype was recorded at least ten times. This rearrangement joins TRBV9 to TRBJ2-6; no firm D call. The V and J ends lost 4 bases and 2 bases respectively, with 7 bases between them. CDR1 and CDR2 from the germline V gene are SGDLS and YYNGEE. This CDR3 comprises 14 residues. In DNA form, the CDR3 reads TGTGCCAGCAGCCTGCTAGCTGGGGCCAACGTCCTGACTTTC. Protein product: CASSLLAGANVLTF. Full variable domain (missing parts from reference TRBV9 and TRBJ2-6): DSGVTQTPKHLITATGQRVTLRCSPRSGDLSVYWYQQSLDQGLQFLIQYYNGEERAKGNILERFSAQQFPDLHSELNLSSLELGDSALYFCASSLLAGANVLTFGAGSRLTVL.

Ten or more counts support this clonotype. The V call is TRBV11-2, the J call TRBJ2-1; no clear D gene. This CDR3 has 14 amino acids. Germline lookup yields CDR1 SGHAT and CDR2 FQNNGV. V was trimmed by 5 bases and J by 8 bases, leaving 16 bases between them. CDR3 region: CASSPRGVTDEQFF. CDR3 coding DNA: TGTGCCAGCAGCCCTCGAGGAGTTACCGATGAGCAGTTCTTC. Together with reference TRBV11-2 and TRBJ2-1, the CDR3 gives the full variable domain: EAGVAQSPRYKIIEKRQSVAFWCNPISGHATLYWYQQILGQGPKLLIQFQNNGVVDDSQLPKDRFSAERLKGVDSTLKIQPAKLEDSAVYLCASSPRGVTDEQFFGPGTRLTVL.

This clonotype was found a few times. The chain couples TRBV5-1 to TRBJ1-1; the match to TRBD1 covers 7 bases. There are 13 residues in the CDR3. After removal of 3 bases from V and 6 bases from J, the junction contained 5 bases not matched to a gene. Germline-derived CDR1 and CDR2 are SGHRS and YFSETQ. Here the CDR3 reads CASSSGQTSEAFF. In nucleotides, the CDR3 is TGCGCCAGCAGCTCGGGACAGACGTCTGAAGCTTTCTTT.